The next 21 T cell receptor beta chains were all read from a single sample in a study of regulatory T cells in long-lasting Graves disease. Combining iRepertoire HTBI primers with Arm-PCR of CDR3 regions, the authors built TCR beta libraries. TCRdb re-derived calls from the multiplex PCR reads in MiXCR, one entry per CDR3 protein. Found here are about 450,000 distinct CDR3 sequences, about 17% of them singletons; the top ten hold around 11%. Time point reported: newly diagnosed GD, antithyroid drugs for less than 3 months. PBMC RNA was the source of the TCR library. These data are also associated with another study on T cells in Graves' hyperthyroidism and ophthalmopathy.

The specimen comprised peripheral blood mononuclear cells (PBMCs), sampled at new diagnosis, from a patient treated with antithyroid drugs. The origin of the receptors is a woman aged 25 to 39 with Graves disease.

This clonotype was counted at least ten times. The chain joins TRBV4-1 to TRBJ1-5; unclear D gene. V gave up 4 bases and J gave up 3 bases, with 19 bases separating them. The CDR3 extends over 17 amino acids. Germline loops: CDR1 MGHRA, CDR2 YSYEKL. The CDR3 loop reads CASSLGVRAATNQPQHF. The DNA of the CDR3 is TGCGCCAGCAGCCTAGGAGTTAGGGCGGCCACCAATCAGCCCCAGCATTTT.

The genes are TRBV4-1 and TRBJ1-1, with 7 bases that match TRBD1. Per the germline V gene, CDR1 is MGHRA and CDR2 is YSYEKL. This CDR3 has 16 residues. Unmatched junction bases numbered 10, after V lost 4 bases and J lost 2 bases. As DNA, the CDR3 is TGCGCCAGCAGCCCTCCAAGGGGACAGCCTAACACTGAAGCTTTCTTT. Its translation is CASSPPRGQPNTEAFF.

At least ten counts were recorded for this clonotype. The chain employs TRBV6-1 and TRBJ2-1; TRBD2 matches 12 bases. Germline V CDR1 and CDR2: MNHNS, SASEGT. The CDR3 is 16 amino acids. The V gene end was trimmed by 6 bases and the J gene end by 2 bases; junction bases not matched to a gene: 5. Here the CDR3 reads CASRPLAGGPYNEQFF. The CDR3 coding sequence is TGTGCCAGCAGACCACTAGCGGGAGGACCCTACAATGAGCAGTTCTTC.

At least ten counts were recorded for this clonotype. The J gene is TRBJ2-3, the V gene TRBV12-3 or TRBV12-4; no definite D call. Trimming cost V 2 bases and J 4 bases, with 4 bases left between them. This CDR3 is built from 12 residues. The DNA for the CDR3 is TGTGCCAGCAGTTTATTGGCAGATACGCAGTATTTT. Translating it yields CASSLLADTQYF.

This clonotype was detected many times. The V call is TRBV7-9, the J call TRBJ2-7; D might be TRBD1 or TRBD2, each matching 6 bases. Trimming took off 1 base at V and 5 bases at J, with 12 bases between the two ends. This CDR3 is built from 14 residues. Germline V gives CDR1 SEHNR, CDR2 FQNEAQ (reference sequence). CDR3 sequence (DNA): TGTGCCAGCAGCTTAGAGGGGGGATTGCACGAGCAGTACTTC. It is translated as CASSLEGGLHEQYF.

The table lists this clonotype with a few counts. J is TRBJ2-7 and V is TRBV27, with no clear D. Germline CDR1 MNHEY, CDR2 SMNVEV (reference sequence). The germline V and J ends were trimmed by 8 bases and 2 bases, with 13 bases remaining between them. This CDR3 contains 13 residues. The CDR3 loop reads CASGVSTAYEQYF. The CDR3 nucleotides are TGTGCCAGCGGGGTAAGCACAGCCTACGAGCAGTACTTC.

The table lists this clonotype with many counts. This chain uses TRBV28 with TRBJ1-1; maybe TRBD1 (5 bases). V was cut by 5 bases and J by 4 bases, with 14 bases left in between. The germline V gene encodes CDR1 MDHEN and CDR2 SYDVKM. The length of the CDR3 is 14 residues. Written as DNA, the CDR3 is TGTGCCAGCAGTCTAACGACAGAAAGCACTGAAGCTTTCTTT. Its protein is CASSLTTESTEAFF.

This clonotype has at least ten counts. The chain combines TRBV29-1 with TRBJ2-5, with D possibly matching TRBD1 (6 bases). Germline-derived CDR1 and CDR2 are SQVTM and ANQGSEA. The CDR3 loop spans 11 amino acids. V lost 7 bases and J 5 bases, leaving 11 bases between the germline ends. The CDR3 coding sequence is TGCAGCGGCGGACAGAGGGAGACCCAGTACTTC. Translation gives CSGGQRETQYF.

There are many counts of this clonotype. The chain joins TRBV5-1 to TRBJ1-2, with 9 bases matching TRBD1. The junction had 15 bases not matched to a gene; V was cut back by 4 bases and J by 8 bases. From germline, CDR1 is SGHRS and CDR2 YFSETQ. The CDR3 spans 16 residues. The CDR3 loop is CASSGGRDRAEEGYTF. The CDR3 DNA reads as TGCGCCAGCAGCGGTGGACGGGACAGGGCGGAGGAAGGCTACACCTTC.

This clonotype was observed many times. This chain uses TRBV28 with TRBJ1-1; 8 positions agree with TRBD1. After removal of 3 bases from V and 6 bases from J, the junction contained 12 bases not matched to a gene. The CDR3 sequence is 16 residues long. Germline lookup yields CDR1 MDHEN and CDR2 SYDVKM. The CDR3 is CASSFPGGLTNSEAFF. CDR3 bases: TGTGCCAGCAGTTTTCCAGGGGGCCTAACTAACTCTGAAGCTTTCTTT.

In the case of this clonotype: This may stem from a read error, because a much larger clone lies one nucleotide away. The chain employs TRBV4-3 and TRBJ2-1; D gene unclear. V was cut by 1 base and J by 9 bases, with 16 bases left in between. The CDR3 covers 15 residues. Germline V gene sequence: CDR1 LGHNA, CDR2 YSLEER. In DNA, the CDR3 is TGCGCCAGCAGCCAAGCCCTCGGGCCTACGGCTGAGCAGTTCTTC. It encodes CASSQALGPTAEQFF.

Many counts were recorded for this clonotype. J is TRBJ2-1 and V is TRBV7-6; D is unclear. From germline, CDR1 is SGHVS and CDR2 FNYEAQ. Trimming left V 2 bases short and J 8 bases short, with 4 bases between. The CDR3 has 11 amino acids. CDR3 sequence reads: CASSLMYEQFF. The CDR3 DNA sequence: TGTGCCAGCAGCTTAATGTATGAGCAGTTCTTC. The variable domain in full, with the rest retrieved from reference TRBV7-6 and TRBJ2-1, is GAGVSQSPRYKVTKRGQDVALRCDPISGHVSLYWYRQALGQGPEFLTYFNYEAQQDKSGLPNDRFSAERPEGSISTLTIQRTEQRDSAMYRCASSLMYEQFFGPGTRLTVL.

This clonotype has only a few counts. As DNA, the CDR3 is TGTGCCAGCAGCATGCCCCGGGGTAGCGGGACTAGCACAGATACGCAGTATTTT. The encoded protein is CASSMPRGSGTSTDTQYF. This sequence joins TRBV5-5 and TRBJ2-3, with TRBD2 matching over 8 bases. The V and J ends lost 4 bases and 0 bases, in that order; junction bases with no gene match: 13. This CDR3 comprises 18 residues. Germline V CDR1 and CDR2: SGHKS, YYEKEE (reference sequence).

As DNA, the CDR3 is TGTGCCAGTATCCCCATCGGACAGGGGCGCACTGAAGCTTTCTTT. Its translation: CASIPIGQGRTEAFF. This chain uses TRBV19 with TRBJ1-1, with TRBD1 matching 9 bases. The CDR3 consists of 15 residues. The J segment lost 4 bases and the V segment lost 7 bases, leaving 10 bases of the junction unmatched. Germline V CDR1 and CDR2: LNHDA, SQIVND (reference sequence). Full variable domain (outside the CDR3, taken from reference TRBV19 and TRBJ1-1): DGGITQSPKYLFRKEGQNVTLSCEQNLNHDAMYWYRQDPGQGLRLIYYSQIVNDFQKGDIAEGYSVSREKKESFPLTVTSAQKNPTAFYLCASIPIGQGRTEAFFGQGTRLTVV.

At least ten counts were recorded for this clonotype. The chain is built from TRBV30 and TRBJ2-7; TRBD2 matches at 12 bases. J lost 2 bases, V lost 2 bases, and 1 base had no gene match. Germline V gives CDR1 GTSNPN, CDR2 SVGIG (reference sequence). This CDR3 is 14 amino acids long. For the CDR3, the DNA is TGTGCCTGGAGTCTAGCGGGAGGGCCCTACGAGCAGTACTTC. This encodes CAWSLAGGPYEQYF.

The CDR3 bases are TGTGCCAGCAGCCGTGCCCCCCTTAGCGGGAGGTCCTACAATGAGCAGTTCTTC. Its translation is CASSRAPLSGRSYNEQFF. The chain is built from TRBV13 and TRBJ2-1, with TRBD2 matching 10 bases. Germline V gene data show CDR1 as PRHDT and CDR2 as FYEKMQ (reference sequence). V was clipped by 5 bases and J by 1 base; unmatched bases: 11. The CDR3 has 18 amino acids.

Only a few counts were recorded for this clonotype. The V and J genes are TRBV7-6 and TRBJ2-7; a possible D gene is TRBD1 (5 bases). Trimming pared 0 bases from V and 6 bases from J, leaving 15 bases between. Germline CDR1 and CDR2: SGHVS and FNYEAQ. There are 15 residues in the CDR3. This CDR3 is CASSLAGSGASEQYF. DNA of the CDR3: TGTGCCAGCAGCTTAGCTGGGTCTGGGGCGAGCGAGCAGTACTTC.

The chain carries TRBV7-9 and TRBJ2-1; D perhaps matches TRBD2 (5 bases). Trimming removed 2 bases at V and 2 bases at J, with 13 bases between. The germline V gene encodes CDR1 SEHNR and CDR2 FQNEAQ (reference sequence). There are 16 residues in the CDR3. CDR3 coding DNA: TGTGCCAGCAGCTTAAGTTTTAGCGTACCCTACAATGAGCAGTTCTTC. Protein product: CASSLSFSVPYNEQFF.

At least ten counts were recorded for this clonotype. The gene calls are TRBV5-5 and TRBJ1-4, with no clear D. The germline gives CDR1 SGHKS, CDR2 YYEKEE (reference sequence). The V end was cut by 2 bases, the J end by 7 bases, with 9 bases between. The CDR3 contains 13 residues. The CDR3 spells CASSLPTGEKLFF. DNA of the CDR3: TGTGCCAGCAGCTTACCGACTGGTGAAAAACTGTTTTTT.

This clonotype was seen many times. The chain is built from TRBV20-1 and TRBJ1-1; D unclear. The CDR3 is 14 residues long. Per the germline V gene, CDR1 is DFQATT and CDR2 is SNEGSKA (reference sequence). Trimming shortened V by 2 bases and J by 3 bases, and 13 bases separated the two germline ends. CDR3 sequence reads: CSARSPKRDTEAFF. The CDR3 DNA reads TGCAGTGCTAGATCCCCAAAACGGGACACTGAAGCTTTCTTT.

This clonotype was recorded many times. V and J are TRBV20-1 and TRBJ1-5, with D possibly TRBD1 on 5 matching bases. Trimming removed 2 bases from V and 2 bases from J, with 10 bases in between. Germline values: CDR1 DFQATT, CDR2 SNEGSKA (reference sequence). The CDR3 totals 14 residues. The DNA for the CDR3 is TGCAGTGCTAGACCCGGAGGGGGCAATCAGCCCCAGCATTTT. This gives the protein CSARPGGGNQPQHF.